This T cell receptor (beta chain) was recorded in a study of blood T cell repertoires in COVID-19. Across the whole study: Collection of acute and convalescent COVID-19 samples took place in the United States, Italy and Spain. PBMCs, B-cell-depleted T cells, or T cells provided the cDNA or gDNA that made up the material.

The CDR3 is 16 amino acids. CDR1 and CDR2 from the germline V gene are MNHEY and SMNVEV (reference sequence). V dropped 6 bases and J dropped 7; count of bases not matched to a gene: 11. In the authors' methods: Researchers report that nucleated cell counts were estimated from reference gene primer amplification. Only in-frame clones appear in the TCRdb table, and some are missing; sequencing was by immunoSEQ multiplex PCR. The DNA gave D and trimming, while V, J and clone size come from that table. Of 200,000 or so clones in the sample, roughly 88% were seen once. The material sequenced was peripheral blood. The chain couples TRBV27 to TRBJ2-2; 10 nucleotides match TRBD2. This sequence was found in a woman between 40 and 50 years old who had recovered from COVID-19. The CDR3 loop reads CASSRSGTSEFGELFF. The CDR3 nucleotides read TGTGCCAGCAGCAGGTCGGGGACTAGCGAGTTCGGGGAGCTGTTTTTT.